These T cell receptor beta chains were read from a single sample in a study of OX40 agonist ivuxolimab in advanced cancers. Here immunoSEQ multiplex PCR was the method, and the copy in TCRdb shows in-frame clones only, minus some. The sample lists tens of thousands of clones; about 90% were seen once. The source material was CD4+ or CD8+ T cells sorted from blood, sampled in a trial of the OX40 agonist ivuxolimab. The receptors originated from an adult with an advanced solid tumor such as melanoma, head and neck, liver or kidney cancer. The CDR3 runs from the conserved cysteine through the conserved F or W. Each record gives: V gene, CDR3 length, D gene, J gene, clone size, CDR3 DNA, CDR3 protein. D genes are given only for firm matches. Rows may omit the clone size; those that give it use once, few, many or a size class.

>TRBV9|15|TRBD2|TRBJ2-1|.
TGTGCCAGTTCCCCGGGGGGGGCCAGCTACAATGAGCAGTTCTTC
CASSPGGASYNEQFF
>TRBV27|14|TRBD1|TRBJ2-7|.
TGTGCCAGCAGTCCTATTCCGACAGGGGACGAGCAGTACTTC
CASSPIPTGDEQYF
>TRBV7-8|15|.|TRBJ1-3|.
TGTGCCAGCAGCCGATTTAGGGGGGGCGGAAACACCATATATTTT
CASSRFRGGGNTIYF
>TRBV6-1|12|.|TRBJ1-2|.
TGTGCCAGCAGCACTTATTCCGGTGGCTACACCTTC
CASSTYSGGYTF
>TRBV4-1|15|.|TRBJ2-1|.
TGCGCCAGCAGCCTCGTCGACGGGGTTGACAATGAGCAGTTCTTC
CASSLVDGVDNEQFF
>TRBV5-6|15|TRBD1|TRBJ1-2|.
TGTGCCAGCAGCTTGGTTGGGACAGGGGAATCTGGCTACACCTTC
CASSLVGTGESGYTF
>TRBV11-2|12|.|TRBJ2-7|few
TGTGCCAGCAGCTTTATAGCCTACGAGCAGTACTTC
CASSFIAYEQYF
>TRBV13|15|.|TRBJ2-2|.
TGTGCCAGCACCCCCGTCAGGTCGGACACCGGGGAGCTGTTTTTT
CASTPVRSDTGELFF
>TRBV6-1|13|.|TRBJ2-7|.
TGTGCCAGCAGTCGGACGGAGGCCTACGAGCAGTACTTC
CASSRTEAYEQYF
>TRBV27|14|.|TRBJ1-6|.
TGTGCCAGCACCATGGGACGGAATAATTCACCCCTCCACTTT
CASTMGRNNSPLHF
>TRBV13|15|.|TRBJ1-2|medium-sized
TGTGCCAGCAGCTTAGGGATGGGGGGAACCTATGGCTACACCTTC
CASSLGMGGTYGYTF
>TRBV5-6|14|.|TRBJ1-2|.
TGTGCCAGCAGAGGGAGGGGGGCGGCCTATGGCTACACCTTC
CASRGRGAAYGYTF
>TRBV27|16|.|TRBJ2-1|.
TGTGCCAGCAGTTTATCGGAACGCCCTAGGGACAATGAGCAGTTCTTC
CASSLSERPRDNEQFF
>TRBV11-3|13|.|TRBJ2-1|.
TGTGCCAGCAGCTCCGGACAGTACAATGAGCAGTTCTTC
CASSSGQYNEQFF
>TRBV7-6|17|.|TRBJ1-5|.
TGTGCCAGCAGCTTAGCAGGTGGATTTGAGGGGAATCAGCCCCAGCATTTT
CASSLAGGFEGNQPQHF
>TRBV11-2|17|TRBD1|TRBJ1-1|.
TGTGCCAGCAGGACTCTGGGGACAGTGGGGTTGGTCACTGAAGCTTTCTTT
CASRTLGTVGLVTEAFF
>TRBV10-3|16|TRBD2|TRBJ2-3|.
TGTGCCATCAGTGGCGTGGGGAGGGTCAACACAGATACGCAGTATTTT
CAISGVGRVNTDTQYF
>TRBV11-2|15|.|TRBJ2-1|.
TGTGCCAGCATCCCCTTAGGGGGGAGTTACAATGAGCAGTTCTTC
CASIPLGGSYNEQFF
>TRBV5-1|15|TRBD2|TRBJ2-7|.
TGCGCCAGCAGCTCTCTTAGCGGGGGGTCCTACGAGCAGTACTTC
CASSSLSGGSYEQYF
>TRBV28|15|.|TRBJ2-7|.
TGTGCCAGCAGTTTAGGGGGCGAGGGGTCCTACGAGCAGTACTTC
CASSLGGEGSYEQYF
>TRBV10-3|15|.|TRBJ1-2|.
TGTGCCATCAGTAAAGATCAGGGTATCGAAAATGGCTACACCTTC
CAISKDQGIENGYTF
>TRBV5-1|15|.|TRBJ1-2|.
TGCGCCAGCAGCCCCCCCCCGGAGTATAACTATGGCTACACCTTC
CASSPPPEYNYGYTF
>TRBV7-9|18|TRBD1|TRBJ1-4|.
TGTGCCAGCAGCTTGACCTGGGACAGGGGAACAACTAATGAAAAACTGTTTTTT
CASSLTWDRGTTNEKLFF
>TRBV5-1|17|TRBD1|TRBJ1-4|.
TGCGCCAGCAGCCCTGACAGGGGATTAGATACTAATGAAAAACTGTTTTTT
CASSPDRGLDTNEKLFF
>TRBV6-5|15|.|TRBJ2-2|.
TGTGCCAGCAGTTACTTTGCAGGGAACACCGGGGAGCTGTTTTTT
CASSYFAGNTGELFF
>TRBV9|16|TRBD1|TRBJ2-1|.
TGTGCCAGCAGCGGACGGACAGGAAGCTCCTACAATGAGCAGTTCTTC
CASSGRTGSSYNEQFF
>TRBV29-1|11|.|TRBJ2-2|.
TGCAGCGTTGAGTTTACCGGGGAGCTGTTTTTT
CSVEFTGELFF
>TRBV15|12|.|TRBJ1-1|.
TGTGCCACCAGGGAAAGGGGCACTGAAGCTTTCTTT
CATRERGTEAFF
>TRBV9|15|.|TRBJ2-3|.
TGTGCCAGCAGCGTAGAAGGCCTACTCACAGATACGCAGTATTTT
CASSVEGLLTDTQYF
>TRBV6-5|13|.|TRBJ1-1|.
TGTGCCACCCAACAGACGGAGGGGACTGAAGCTTTCTTT
CATQQTEGTEAFF
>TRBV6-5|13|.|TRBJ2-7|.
TGTGCCAGCAGTTACGGCGGGTACGGGGAGCAGTACTTC
CASSYGGYGEQYF
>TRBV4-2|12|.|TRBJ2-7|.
TGTGCCAGCAGCCAAGGACTAGACGAGCAGTACTTC
CASSQGLDEQYF
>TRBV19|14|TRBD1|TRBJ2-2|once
TGTGCCACCGATGGGACAGGGGTTATCGGGGAGCTGTTTTTT
CATDGTGVIGELFF
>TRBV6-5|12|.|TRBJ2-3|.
TGTGCCAGCAGTTTATCACCAGATACGCAGTATTTT
CASSLSPDTQYF
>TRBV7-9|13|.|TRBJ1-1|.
TGTGCCAGCAGCTCAGAGATTGGCACTGAAGCTTTCTTT
CASSSEIGTEAFF
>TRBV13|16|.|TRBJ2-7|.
TGTGCCAGCAGCTTAGAAGGATGGACAGCCACTCACGAGCAGTACTTC
CASSLEGWTATHEQYF
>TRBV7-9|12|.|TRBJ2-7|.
TGTGCCAGCAGGTTGCACCCCTACGAGCAGTACTTC
CASRLHPYEQYF
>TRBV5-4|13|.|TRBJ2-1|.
TGTGCCAGCAGCCCCCCGACCGCGAATGAGCAGTTCTTC
CASSPPTANEQFF
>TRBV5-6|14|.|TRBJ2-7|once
TGTGCCAGCAGCTTGGTCCCGCCATCCTACGAGCAGTACTTC
CASSLVPPSYEQYF
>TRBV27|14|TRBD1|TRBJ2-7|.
TGTGCCAGCAGTCCCGGACAGGTCTCCTACGAGCAGTACTTC
CASSPGQVSYEQYF
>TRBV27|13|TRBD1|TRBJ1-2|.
TGTGCCAGCAGGGAACAGGGGTCGTGGGGCTACACCTTC
CASREQGSWGYTF
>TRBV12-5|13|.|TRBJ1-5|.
TGTGCTAGTCTACAGGGATACAATCAGCCCCAGCATTTT
CASLQGYNQPQHF
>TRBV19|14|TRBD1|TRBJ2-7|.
TGTGCCAGTAAGAGGGGGACAGGGGGCAGCGAGCAGTACTTC
CASKRGTGGSEQYF
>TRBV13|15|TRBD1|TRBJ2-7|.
TGTGCCAGCAGCGCGAGGAGGACAGGTGAGCACGAGCAGTACTTC
CASSARRTGEHEQYF
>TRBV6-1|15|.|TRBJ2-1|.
TGTGCCAGCAGTGAAGCCTTGGACAGTTACAATGAGCAGTTCTTC
CASSEALDSYNEQFF
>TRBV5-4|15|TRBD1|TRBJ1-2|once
TGTGCCAGCAGCCTGACAGGGTGGGAGCTCCATGGCTACACCTTC
CASSLTGWELHGYTF
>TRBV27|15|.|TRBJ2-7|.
TGTGCCAGCAGTTTGTCGGGAATTGGGCTCTACGAGCAGTACTTC
CASSLSGIGLYEQYF
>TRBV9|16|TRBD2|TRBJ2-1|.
TGTGCCAGCAATTGGGGCGAGCGGGGGAGCTACAATGAGCAGTTCTTC
CASNWGERGSYNEQFF
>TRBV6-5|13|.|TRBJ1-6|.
TGTGCCAGCAGGGACAGCTATAATTCACCCCTCCACTTT
CASRDSYNSPLHF